Listed here are 5 T cell receptor beta chains from one sample, sequenced in a study of blood T cell repertoires in COVID-19. Only in-frame clones appear in the TCRdb table, and some are missing; sequencing was by immunoSEQ multiplex PCR. Among under 250,000 clones listed, roughly nine tenths were seen once. Sample: peripheral blood. The receptor source for this set is a woman aged 55-70 years who had recovered from COVID-19.

A few counts support this clone. This chain links TRBV5-1 with TRBJ1-5; D gene uncertain. From germline, CDR1 is SGHRS and CDR2 YFSETQ. This CDR3 has 16 residues. V was shortened by 0 bases and J by 0 bases, with 10 bases between the two germline ends. CDR3: CASSLGEAYSNQPQHF. As DNA, the CDR3 is TGCGCCAGCAGCTTGGGGGAGGCTTATAGCAATCAGCCCCAGCATTTT.

This chain joins TRBV7-2 and TRBJ1-1; 8 bases agree with TRBD1. Germline lookup yields CDR1 SGHTA and CDR2 FQGNSA. The CDR3 is made up of 14 amino acids. V dropped 2 bases and J dropped 6; count of bases not matched to a gene: 5. The DNA of the CDR3 is TGTGCCAGCAGCTTAAACAGGGGGAGGGCTGAAGCTTTCTTT. Protein product: CASSLNRGRAEAFF.

There are a few counts of this clone. This chain links TRBV6-5 with TRBJ1-5; 8 bases are a match to TRBD1. V dropped 6 bases and J dropped 6; count of bases not matched to a gene: 7. In germline, CDR1 is MNHEY, CDR2 SVGAGI. This CDR3 contains 14 residues. The CDR3 here is CASRPQGGTQPQHF. CDR3 sequence (DNA): TGTGCCAGCAGACCACAGGGGGGAACTCAGCCCCAGCATTTT.

The chain carries TRBV28 and TRBJ2-6, with 10 bases identical to TRBD1. V trimming: 6 bases; J trimming: 0 bases; junction bases outside the gene matches: 11. This CDR3 has 19 amino acids. Germline lookup yields CDR1 MDHEN and CDR2 SYDVKM. CDR3 loop: CASSYTPGQGISGANVLTF. The CDR3 DNA sequence: TGTGCCAGCAGCTATACTCCGGGACAGGGGATCTCTGGGGCCAACGTCCTGACTTTC.

This chain joins TRBV18 and TRBJ1-2; 8 nucleotides align to TRBD1. The V gene end was trimmed by 6 bases and the J gene end by 0 bases; junction bases not matched to a gene: 9. The germline gives CDR1 KGHSH, CDR2 LQKENI. There are 16 residues in the CDR3. CDR3 loop: CASSQGGQVPNYGYTF. Written as DNA, the CDR3 is TGTGCCAGCTCGCAGGGGGGACAGGTCCCTAACTATGGCTACACCTTC.